The source of this TCR beta chain is a study of blood T cell repertoires in COVID-19. Profiling relied on immunoSEQ multiplex PCR, and the TCRdb table lists in-frame clones only, not all of them. The top ten hold about 5.4% of the sample, which has 390,000 or so clones, 83% seen once. Germline V gene data show CDR1 as SGHDN and CDR2 as FVKESK. The CDR3 has 16 amino acids. Deletions cut 4 bases from V and 2 bases from J, with 12 bases between. Participant age was 18 to 89 years, and participants resided in 24 US areas. The V and J genes are TRBV14 and TRBJ2-6, with D possibly matching TRBD1 (5 bases). The clonotype was recovered from a woman in her forties or fifties who had recovered from COVID-19. The sequencing sample was made of PBMCs or T cells enriched from blood (not recorded which). As DNA, the CDR3 is TGTGCCAGCAGCCTTGGTCTCAGGGCTGGGGCCAACGTCCTGACTTTC. Its translation is CASSLGLRAGANVLTF.